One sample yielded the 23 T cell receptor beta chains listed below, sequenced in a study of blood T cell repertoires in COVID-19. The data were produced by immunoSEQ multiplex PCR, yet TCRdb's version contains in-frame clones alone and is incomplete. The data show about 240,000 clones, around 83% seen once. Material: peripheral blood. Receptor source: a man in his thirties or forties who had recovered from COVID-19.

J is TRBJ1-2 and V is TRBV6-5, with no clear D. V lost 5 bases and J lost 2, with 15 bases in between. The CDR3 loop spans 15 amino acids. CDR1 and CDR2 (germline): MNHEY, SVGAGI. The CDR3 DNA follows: TGTGCCAGCAGTCCGGAAACGGCCAGGAACTATGGCTACACCTTC. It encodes CASSPETARNYGYTF.

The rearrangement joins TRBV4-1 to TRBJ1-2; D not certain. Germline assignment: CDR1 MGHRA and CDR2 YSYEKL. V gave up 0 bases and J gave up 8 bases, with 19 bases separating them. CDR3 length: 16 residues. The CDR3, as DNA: TGCGCCAGCAGCCAAGAGGTCGGGGTACCCAGTGGAGGCTACACCTTC. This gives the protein CASSQEVGVPSGGYTF.

CDR3 sequence (DNA): TGTGCCAGCAGTGAAACAGGGGGGGCCGGCACCGGGGAGCTGTTTTTT. This sequence encodes CASSETGGAGTGELFF. The rearrangement uses TRBV2 and TRBJ2-2, with D perhaps matching TRBD1 (8 bases). CDR1 SNHLY and CDR2 FYNNEI come from the germline V gene. The ends were cut back, 2 bases at V and 4 bases at J, with 14 bases in the middle. There are 16 residues in the CDR3.

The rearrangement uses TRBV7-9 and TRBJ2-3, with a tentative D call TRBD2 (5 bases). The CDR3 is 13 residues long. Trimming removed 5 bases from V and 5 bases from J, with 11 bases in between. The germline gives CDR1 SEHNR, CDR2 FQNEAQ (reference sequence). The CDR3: CASSPTAGDTQYF. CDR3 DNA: TGTGCCAGCAGCCCGACGGCGGGAGATACGCAGTATTTT. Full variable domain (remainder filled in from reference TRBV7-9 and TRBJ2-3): DTGVSQNPRHKITKRGQNVTFRCDPISEHNRLYWYRQTLGQGPEFLTYFQNEAQLEKSRLLSDRFSAERPKGSFSTLEIQRTEQGDSAMYLCASSPTAGDTQYFGPGTRLTVL.

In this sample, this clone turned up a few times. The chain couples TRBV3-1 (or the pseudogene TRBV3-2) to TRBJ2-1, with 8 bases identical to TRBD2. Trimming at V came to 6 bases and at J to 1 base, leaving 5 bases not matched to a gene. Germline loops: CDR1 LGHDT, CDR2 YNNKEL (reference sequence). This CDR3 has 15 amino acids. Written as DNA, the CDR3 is TGTGCCAGCAGTACGCAGCGGGGGTCCTACAATGAGCAGTTCTTC. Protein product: CASSTQRGSYNEQFF.

The CDR3 sequence: CASRSTSGGTGELFF. The CDR3 DNA reads as TGCGCCAGCAGATCAACTAGCGGGGGGACCGGGGAGCTGTTTTTT. V usage is TRBV5-1 and J usage is TRBJ2-2, with 12 nucleotides matching TRBD2. CDR3 size: 15 residues. The germline gives CDR1 SGHRS, CDR2 YFSETQ. Trimming cost V 5 bases and J 5 bases; bases outside gene matches: 4.

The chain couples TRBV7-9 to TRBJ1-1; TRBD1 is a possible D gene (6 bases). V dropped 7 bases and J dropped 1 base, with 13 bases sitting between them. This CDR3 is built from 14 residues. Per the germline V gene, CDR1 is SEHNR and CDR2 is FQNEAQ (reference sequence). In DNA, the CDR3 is TGTGCCAGCACGTTGGGGGGCTCGAACACTGAAGCTTTCTTT. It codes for CASTLGGSNTEAFF.

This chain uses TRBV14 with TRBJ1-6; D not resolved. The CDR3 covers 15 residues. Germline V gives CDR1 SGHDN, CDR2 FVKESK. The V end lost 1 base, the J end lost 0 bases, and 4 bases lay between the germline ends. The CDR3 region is CASSQGGSYNSPLHF. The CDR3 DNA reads TGTGCCAGCAGCCAAGGCGGCTCCTATAATTCACCCCTCCACTTT.

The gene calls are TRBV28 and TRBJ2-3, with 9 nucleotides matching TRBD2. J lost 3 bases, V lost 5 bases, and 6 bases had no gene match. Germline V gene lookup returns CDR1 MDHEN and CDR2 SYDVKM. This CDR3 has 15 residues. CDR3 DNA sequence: TGTGCCAGCAGTCCCCCAGCGGGGGGAACAGATACGCAGTATTTT. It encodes CASSPPAGGTDTQYF.

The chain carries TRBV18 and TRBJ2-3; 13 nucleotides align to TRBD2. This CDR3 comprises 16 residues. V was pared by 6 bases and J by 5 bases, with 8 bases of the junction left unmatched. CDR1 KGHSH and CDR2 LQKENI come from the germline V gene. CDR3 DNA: TGTGCCAGCTCGCCAACTAGCGGGGGGGCCATAGATACGCAGTATTTT. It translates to CASSPTSGGAIDTQYF. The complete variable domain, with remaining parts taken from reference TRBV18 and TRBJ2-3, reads NAGVMQNPRHLVRRRGQEARLRCSPMKGHSHVYWYRQLPEEGLKFMVYLQKENIIDESGMPKERFSAEFPKEGPSILRIQQVVRGDSAAYFCASSPTSGGAIDTQYFGPGTRLTVL.

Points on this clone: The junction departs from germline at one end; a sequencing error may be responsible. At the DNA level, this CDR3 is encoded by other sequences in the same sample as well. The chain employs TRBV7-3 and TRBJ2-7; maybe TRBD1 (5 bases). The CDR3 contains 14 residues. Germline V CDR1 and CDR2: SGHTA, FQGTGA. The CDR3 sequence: CASSLMSGSDEQYF. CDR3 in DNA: TGTGCCAGCAGTTTAATGTCAGGGTCGGACGAGCAGTACTTC.

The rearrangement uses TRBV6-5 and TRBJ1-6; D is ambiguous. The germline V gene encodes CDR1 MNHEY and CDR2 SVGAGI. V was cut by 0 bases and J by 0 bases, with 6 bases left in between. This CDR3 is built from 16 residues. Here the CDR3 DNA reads TGTGCCAGCAGTTACTCGATCGGCTCCTATAATTCACCCCTCCACTTT. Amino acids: CASSYSIGSYNSPLHF.

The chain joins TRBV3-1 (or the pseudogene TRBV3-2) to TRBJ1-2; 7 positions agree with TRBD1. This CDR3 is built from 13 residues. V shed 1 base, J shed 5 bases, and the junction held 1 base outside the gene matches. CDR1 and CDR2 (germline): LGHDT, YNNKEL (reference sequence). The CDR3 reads CASSQGQGYGYTF. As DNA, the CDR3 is TGTGCCAGCAGCCAAGGACAGGGTTATGGCTACACCTTC.

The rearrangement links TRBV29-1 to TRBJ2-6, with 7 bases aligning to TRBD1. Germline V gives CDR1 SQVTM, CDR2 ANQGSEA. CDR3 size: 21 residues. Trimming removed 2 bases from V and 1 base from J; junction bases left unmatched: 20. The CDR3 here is CSVESRGDRRPPSSGANVLTF. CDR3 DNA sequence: TGCAGCGTTGAATCCCGAGGGGACAGAAGACCCCCCTCTTCTGGGGCCAACGTCCTGACTTTC.

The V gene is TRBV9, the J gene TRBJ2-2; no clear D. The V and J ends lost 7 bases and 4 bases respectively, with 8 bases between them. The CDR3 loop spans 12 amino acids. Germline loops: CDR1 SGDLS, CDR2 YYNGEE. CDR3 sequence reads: CASRYGTGELFF. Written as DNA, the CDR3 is TGTGCCAGCCGCTATGGCACCGGGGAGCTGTTTTTT. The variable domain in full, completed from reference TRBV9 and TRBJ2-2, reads DSGVTQTPKHLITATGQRVTLRCSPRSGDLSVYWYQQSLDQGLQFLIQYYNGEERAKGNILERFSAQQFPDLHSELNLSSLELGDSALYFCASRYGTGELFFGEGSRLTVL.

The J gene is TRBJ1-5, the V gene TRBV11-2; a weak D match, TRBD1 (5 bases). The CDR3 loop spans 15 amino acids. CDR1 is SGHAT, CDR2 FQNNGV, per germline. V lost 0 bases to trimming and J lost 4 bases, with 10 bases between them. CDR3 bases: TGTGCCAGCAGCTTAGATCCGGGGGTGAATCAGCCCCAGCATTTT. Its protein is CASSLDPGVNQPQHF.

In nucleotides, the CDR3 is TGTGCCAGCAGCTTAGATGTGACAGTATATGGCTACACCTTC. Residues: CASSLDVTVYGYTF. The chain couples TRBV7-2 to TRBJ1-2; a weak D match, TRBD1 (5 bases). Germline V gene sequence: CDR1 SGHTA, CDR2 FQGNSA. Trimming cost V 1 base and J 5 bases, with 11 bases left between them. The CDR3 contains 14 residues.

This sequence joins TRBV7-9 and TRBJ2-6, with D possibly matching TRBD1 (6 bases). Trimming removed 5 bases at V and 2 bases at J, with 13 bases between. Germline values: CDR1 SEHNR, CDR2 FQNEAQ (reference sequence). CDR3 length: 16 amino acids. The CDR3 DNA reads TGTGCCAGCAGCGAGTACAGGGAAGCTGGGGCCAACGTCCTGACTTTC. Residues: CASSEYREAGANVLTF.

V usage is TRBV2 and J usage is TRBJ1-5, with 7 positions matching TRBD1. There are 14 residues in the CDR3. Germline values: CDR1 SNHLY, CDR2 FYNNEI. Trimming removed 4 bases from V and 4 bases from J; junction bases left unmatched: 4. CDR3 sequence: CASSGQGWNQPQHF. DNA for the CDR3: TGTGCCAGCAGTGGACAGGGCTGGAATCAGCCCCAGCATTTT.

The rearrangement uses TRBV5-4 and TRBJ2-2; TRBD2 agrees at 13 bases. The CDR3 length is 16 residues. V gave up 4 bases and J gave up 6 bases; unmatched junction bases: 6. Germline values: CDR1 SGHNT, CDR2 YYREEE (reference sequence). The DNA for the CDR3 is TGTGCCAGCAGCAGAACTAGCGGGGGGGCCCCCGGGGAGCTGTTTTTT. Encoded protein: CASSRTSGGAPGELFF.

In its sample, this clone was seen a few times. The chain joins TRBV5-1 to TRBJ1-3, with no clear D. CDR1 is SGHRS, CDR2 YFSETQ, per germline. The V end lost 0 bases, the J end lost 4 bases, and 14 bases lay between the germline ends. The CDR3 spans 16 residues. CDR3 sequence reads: CASSLAGVSWGNTIYF. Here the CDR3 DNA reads TGCGCCAGCAGCTTGGCCGGGGTCAGTTGGGGAAACACCATATATTTT.

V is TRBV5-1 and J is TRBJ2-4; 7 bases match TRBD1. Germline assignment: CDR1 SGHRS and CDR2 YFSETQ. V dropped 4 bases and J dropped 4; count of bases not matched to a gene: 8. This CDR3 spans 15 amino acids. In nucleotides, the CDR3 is TGCGCCAGCAGCGGGGGAGACAGGGAGAAAAACATTCAGTACTTC. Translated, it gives CASSGGDREKNIQYF.

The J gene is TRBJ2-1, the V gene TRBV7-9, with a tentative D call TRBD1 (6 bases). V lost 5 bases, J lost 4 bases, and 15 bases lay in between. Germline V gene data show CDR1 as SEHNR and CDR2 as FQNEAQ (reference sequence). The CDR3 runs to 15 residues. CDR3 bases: TGTGCCAGCAGCCACAGGGAGCAGCCTTACAATGAGCAGTTCTTC. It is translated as CASSHREQPYNEQFF.